A selection of T cell receptor beta chains follows, all from one sample in a study of shared T cell receptors in the human thymus. Profiled with immunoSEQ multiplex PCR; TCRdb holds only in-frame clones, not every one. Of 700,000 or so clones detected, 80% to 90% appear once; the ten largest clones hold approximately 0.01%. This sample was shared with a second study, whose subject was human thymus T cells.

The specimen sequenced was thymocytes. These TCRs come from a girl under three years old with a congenital heart defect. Each CDR3 is given with its conserved first and last residue. Each record gives: D gene, J gene, clone size, V gene, CDR3 DNA, CDR3 protein. D genes are given only for firm matches. The size entry is marked missing in some rows and otherwise reads once, few, many or a size class.

- | TRBJ2-3 | - | TRBV27 | TGTGCCAGCAGTTTATGGGGGCGGGGGAGCACAGATACGCAGTATTTT | CASSLWGRGSTDTQYF
TRBD2 | TRBJ2-7 | - | TRBV7-2 | TGTGCCAGCAGCTCCTCCCTAGCGGGATTTCCCTACGAGCAGTACTTC | CASSSSLAGFPYEQYF
- | TRBJ1-1 | - | TRBV5-8 | TGTGCCAGCAGCTCGTCTGGGCCGACAGGAATGAACACTGAAGCTTTCTTT | CASSSSGPTGMNTEAFF
- | TRBJ2-1 | once | TRBV5-1 | TGCGCCAGCAGCTTGGCCTCGAGAGGGGGGGGTCTTGAGCAGTTCTTC | CASSLASRGGGLEQFF
TRBD2 | TRBJ2-1 | few | TRBV19 | TGTGCCAGTAGTATTGGGCTAGCGGCCTACAATGAGCAGTTCTTC | CASSIGLAAYNEQFF
- | TRBJ1-1 | - | TRBV7-6 | TGTGCCAGCAGCGTCCCGGAGACCGCCGAAACTGAAGCTTTCTTT | CASSVPETAETEAFF
- | TRBJ1-5 | - | TRBV6-6 | TGTGCCAGCAGTAACGTCGGGATCGAGCCCCAGCATTTT | CASSNVGIEPQHF
TRBD2 | TRBJ2-3 | - | TRBV25-1 | TGTGCCAGCAGTCACATCTCGCGGGGGGGGAGGGATACGCAGTATTTT | CASSHISRGGRDTQYF
TRBD1 | TRBJ1-2 | - | TRBV6-5 | TGTGCCAGCAGTTACTCGGACCGGGACAGGGGCGGCTACACCTTC | CASSYSDRDRGGYTF
TRBD1 | TRBJ2-7 | - | TRBV5-5 | TGTGCCAGCAGCTTCAACCCCGGGACAGACAGATACGAGCAGTACTTC | CASSFNPGTDRYEQYF
TRBD1 | TRBJ1-1 | - | TRBV6-1 | TGTGCCAGCAGCCCCGGACAGGCTAACACTGAAGCTTTCTTT | CASSPGQANTEAFF
TRBD2 | TRBJ2-3 | - | TRBV5-1 | TGCGCCAGCAGCTGTTTCGAGCGCGGGGGGCCGACAGATACGCAGTATTTT | CASSCFERGGPTDTQYF
- | TRBJ2-3 | - | TRBV9 | TGTGCCAGCAGCGGACCACAGGCCCTCACAGATACGCAGTATTTT | CASSGPQALTDTQYF
TRBD2 | TRBJ2-1 | - | TRBV4-2 | TGTGCCAGCAGCCAAGAAGAGACTAGCGGGTACAATGAGCAGTTCTTC | CASSQEETSGYNEQFF
- | TRBJ2-7 | - | TRBV6-1 | TGTGCCAGCAGTGAAGGTGGCGGTCCCTACGAGCAGTACTTC | CASSEGGGPYEQYF
TRBD1 | TRBJ2-5 | - | TRBV10-3 | TGTGCCATCAGTCTGGACAGGTTTAGGGAGACCCAGTACTTC | CAISLDRFRETQYF
TRBD2 | TRBJ2-2 | - | TRBV6-1 | TGTGCCAGCAGTGAAGAGTATGCGGGGGGGCATCGGAGCACCGGGGAGCTGTTTTTT | CASSEEYAGGHRSTGELFF
TRBD2 | TRBJ2-5 | few | TRBV14 | TGTGCCAGCAGACTTACCGGGAGGGGCGCGGAAGAGACCCAGTACTTC | CASRLTGRGAEETQYF
- | TRBJ2-2 | - | TRBV7-9 | TGTGCCAGCAGCATACCGACAGAGAACACCGGGGAGCTGTTTTTT | CASSIPTENTGELFF
- | TRBJ1-6 | - | TRBV21-1 | TGTGCCGGGGAGACAGGACTGAATTCACCCCTCCACTTT | CAGETGLNSPLHF
TRBD1 | TRBJ2-6 | - | TRBV18 | TGTGCCAGCTCACCAGGGACAGGCCCTGGGGCCAACGTCCTGACTTTC | CASSPGTGPGANVLTF
- | TRBJ1-2 | - | TRBV6-6 | TGTGCCAGCAGTTTCCGACAGACCCCAGGTTATGGCTACACCTTC | CASSFRQTPGYGYTF
- | TRBJ1-1 | - | TRBV29-1 | TGCAGCGTCGAAACGTACAGGACTGAAGCTTTCTTT | CSVETYRTEAFF
TRBD1 | TRBJ1-1 | - | TRBV7-3 | TGTGCCAGCAGCTTAATCCATGGGACAGGGAGGGACACTGAAGCTTTCTTT | CASSLIHGTGRDTEAFF
TRBD1 | TRBJ1-3 | - | TRBV9 | TGTGCCAGCAGCGCCTGGACAGGGGGGGCTGGAAACACCATATATTTT | CASSAWTGGAGNTIYF
- | TRBJ2-1 | - | TRBV19 | TGTGCCAGTAGTATCGGGGACTCAGTTAATGAGCAGTTCTTC | CASSIGDSVNEQFF
TRBD2 | TRBJ2-5 | - | TRBV4-3 | TGCGCCAGCAGCCAAGACCGGGGGGTCTCCGGGGAGACCCAGTACTTC | CASSQDRGVSGETQYF
TRBD2 | TRBJ2-7 | few | TRBV5-1 | TGCGCCAGCAGCCGGGGACTAGAAGCGTACGAGCAGTACTTC | CASSRGLEAYEQYF
- | TRBJ2-3 | - | TRBV5-1 | TGCGCCAGCAGCGTAGACCGACTGCCGCCATGTACAGATACGCAGTATTTT | CASSVDRLPPCTDTQYF
- | TRBJ1-1 | few | TRBV5-1 | TGCGCCAGCACCGCGACAGGACGTCAACCGAAAGCTTTCTTT | CASTATGRQPKAFF
TRBD1 | TRBJ2-6 | - | TRBV25-1 | TGTGCCAGCAGGAACCGGGACAGTCACTCTGGGGCCAACGTCCTGACTTTC | CASRNRDSHSGANVLTF
TRBD2 | TRBJ2-5 | - | TRBV10-3 | TGTGCCATCAGTGAGTCGAAGCGGGGACAAGAGACCCAGTACTTC | CAISESKRGQETQYF
TRBD2 | TRBJ2-3 | - | TRBV10-3 | TGTGCCATTGGACTAGCGGGGGTTAGCACAGATACGCAGTATTTT | CAIGLAGVSTDTQYF
- | TRBJ1-1 | - | TRBV14 | TGTGCCAGCAGCCATCGAGGGGGGGCCACTGAAGCTTTCTTT | CASSHRGGATEAFF
- | TRBJ1-1 | - | TRBV30 | TGTGCCTGGAGTCCGTGGGACGTGTGGGCGGCCCCGGGAGACACTGAAGCTTTCTTT | CAWSPWDVWAAPGDTEAFF
- | TRBJ2-5 | few | TRBV7-8 | TGTGCCAGCAGCTTTAACCCAGGTGGGGGGAAGCAAGAGACCCAGTACTTC | CASSFNPGGGKQETQYF
- | TRBJ1-1 | - | TRBV5-5 | TGTGCCAGCAGCTTAACAGGGTACGGTGAAGCTTTCTTT | CASSLTGYGEAFF
TRBD1 | TRBJ2-7 | - | TRBV7-9 | TGTGCCAGCAGCTCGAAAAGACAGGGGGCCTACGAGCAGTACTTC | CASSSKRQGAYEQYF
- | TRBJ2-3 | - | TRBV4-3 | TGCGCCAGCAGCCAAGATCCATCCTTTGCGGGGGCCACCACAGATACGCAGTATTTT | CASSQDPSFAGATTDTQYF
TRBD1 | TRBJ1-2 | - | TRBV4-1 | TGCGCCAGCAGCCGGTCGGACAGGGCGAATGGCTACACCTTC | CASSRSDRANGYTF
TRBD2 | TRBJ2-1 | - | TRBV27 | TGTGCCAGCAGACGACTAGCGGGGGAGGGGAATGAGCAGTTCTTC | CASRRLAGEGNEQFF
TRBD1 | TRBJ2-1 | - | TRBV5-1 | TGCGCCAGCAGCAGAACGTCTGGACAGGGCCTAAGCTCCTACAATGAGCAGTTCTTC | CASSRTSGQGLSSYNEQFF
TRBD1 | TRBJ2-3 | - | TRBV7-9 | TGTGCCAGCAGCCCAAAGAGGGGACAGGGGCTCACAGATACGCAGTATTTT | CASSPKRGQGLTDTQYF
TRBD2 | TRBJ2-1 | - | TRBV9 | TGTGCCAGCAGCGTAGGGCGACTAGCTCACCGGGGTGAGCAGTTCTTC | CASSVGRLAHRGEQFF
- | TRBJ1-2 | - | TRBV10-3 | TGTGCCATAAGTCCGCCGAGTTCCCCCGACTATGGCTACACCTTC | CAISPPSSPDYGYTF
TRBD1 | TRBJ1-1 | - | TRBV9 | TGTGCCAGCAGCCCTAAACAGGGGATGAACACTGAAGCTTTCTTT | CASSPKQGMNTEAFF
- | TRBJ1-6 | once | TRBV30 | TGTGCCTGGACCCGCTCCTATAATTCACCCCTCCACTTT | CAWTRSYNSPLHF